Each of the 8 T cell receptor beta chains below was sequenced from the same sample in a study of CD8+ T cells in alopecia areata. RNA extraction and reverse transcription yielded cDNA as sequencing template. Sequencing used immunoSEQ multiplex PCR; TCRdb keeps in-frame clones, though not all of them. Among roughly 140,000 clones listed, approximately 60% were seen once. Sample: CD8+ T cells sorted from blood. The receptors derive from a human donor in good health.

V is TRBV7-9 and J is TRBJ2-7; 7 bases are a match to TRBD1. Germline V lookup: CDR1 SEHNR, CDR2 FQNEAQ (reference sequence). V shed 5 bases, J shed 6 bases, and the junction held 13 bases outside the gene matches. The CDR3 length is 15 residues. The CDR3 region is CASSPRVGRGSEQYF. DNA of the CDR3: TGTGCCAGCAGCCCACGGGTGGGCAGGGGGTCCGAGCAGTACTTC.

The chain combines TRBV29-1 with TRBJ2-7; TRBD1 matches at 8 bases. This CDR3 region has 13 residues. Germline CDR1 is SQVTM and CDR2 is ANQGSEA. Trimming at V came to 3 bases and at J to 3 bases, leaving 4 bases not matched to a gene. In DNA, the CDR3 is TGCAGCGTTGAGGGGGGACAGGACTACGAGCAGTACTTC. Translation gives CSVEGGQDYEQYF.

The chain links TRBV5-6 to TRBJ2-1, with D possibly being TRBD2 (6 bases). The CDR3 is 15 residues long. CDR1 is SGHDT and CDR2 is YYEEEE in the germline V gene. Between the trimmed V and J ends, which lost 4 bases and 2 bases, there was a span of 13 bases. The chain's CDR3 is CASSLGGNPYNEQFF. The CDR3 region has the DNA TGTGCCAGCAGCCTCGGAGGGAACCCCTACAATGAGCAGTTCTTC.

The J gene is TRBJ1-5, the V gene TRBV6-5; 9 bases are a match to TRBD1. The ends lost 4 bases at V and 6 bases at J; junction bases unmatched: 7. CDR3 length: 15 amino acids. CDR1 and CDR2 (germline): MNHEY, SVGAGI. The CDR3 coding sequence is TGTGCCAGCAGTTTGGGACAGGGTAGTATTCAGCCCCAGCATTTT. This gives the protein CASSLGQGSIQPQHF.

The DNA for the CDR3 is TGCAGCGTTGATTTAGCGGGAGGGCCCGGGGAGCTGTTTTTT. Protein: CSVDLAGGPGELFF. V and J are TRBV29-1 and TRBJ2-2, with 11 bases matching TRBD2. Per the germline V gene, CDR1 is SQVTM and CDR2 is ANQGSEA. The CDR3 is made up of 14 amino acids. V shed 3 bases and J 6 bases; nucleotides not matched to a gene: 3.

In its sample, this clone was seen a few times. The V call is TRBV28, the J call TRBJ2-1; TRBD2 matches at 10 bases. The CDR3 is 16 residues long. With 3 bases clipped from V and 2 bases from J, the junction kept 4 bases outside the gene matches. Germline lookup yields CDR1 MDHEN and CDR2 SYDVKM. CDR3 sequence: CASSFRLAGAYNEQFF. The CDR3 bases are TGTGCCAGCAGTTTCCGTCTAGCGGGAGCCTACAATGAGCAGTTCTTC.

The CDR3 protein is CASSLALSSNEQFF. As DNA, the CDR3 is TGTGCCAGCAGCTTGGCTCTATCGAGCAATGAGCAGTTCTTC. The V call is TRBV7-8, the J call TRBJ2-1; D is unresolved. This CDR3 comprises 14 residues. V was shortened by 3 bases and J by 6 bases, with 12 bases between the two germline ends. Germline-derived CDR1 and CDR2 are SGHVS and FQNEAQ.

This clone occurred a few times. The chain employs TRBV29-1 and TRBJ2-2; no clear D. CDR3 length: 12 residues. Trimming pared 6 bases from V and 4 bases from J, leaving 9 bases between. The germline CDR1 and CDR2 sequences are SQVTM and ANQGSEA. The CDR3 reads CSVPLRTGELFF. The CDR3 DNA sequence: TGCAGCGTCCCACTGCGCACCGGGGAGCTGTTTTTT.